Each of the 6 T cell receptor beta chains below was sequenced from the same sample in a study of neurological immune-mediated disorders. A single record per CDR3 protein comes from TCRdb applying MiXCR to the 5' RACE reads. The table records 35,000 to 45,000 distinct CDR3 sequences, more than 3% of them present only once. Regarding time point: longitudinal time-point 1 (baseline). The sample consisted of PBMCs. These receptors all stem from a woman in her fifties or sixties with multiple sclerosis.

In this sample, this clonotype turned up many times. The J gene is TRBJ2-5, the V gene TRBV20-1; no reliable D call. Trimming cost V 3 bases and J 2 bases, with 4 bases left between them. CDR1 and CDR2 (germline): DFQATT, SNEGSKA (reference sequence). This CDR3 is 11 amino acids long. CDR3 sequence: CSARLQETQYF. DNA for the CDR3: TGCAGTGCTAGGCTTCAAGAGACCCAGTACTTC.

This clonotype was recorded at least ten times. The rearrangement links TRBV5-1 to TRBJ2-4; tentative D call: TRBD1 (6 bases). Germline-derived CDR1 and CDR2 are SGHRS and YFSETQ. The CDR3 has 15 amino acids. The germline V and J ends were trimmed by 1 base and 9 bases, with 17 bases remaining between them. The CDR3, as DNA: TGCGCCAGCAGCTTGTCCCTCACAGGGTTCAGCATTCAGTACTTC. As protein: CASSLSLTGFSIQYF.

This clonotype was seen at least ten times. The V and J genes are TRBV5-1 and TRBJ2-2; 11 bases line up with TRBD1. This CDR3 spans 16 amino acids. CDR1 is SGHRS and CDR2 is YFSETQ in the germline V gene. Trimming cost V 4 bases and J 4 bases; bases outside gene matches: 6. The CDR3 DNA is TGCGCCAGCAGCCCGGGACAGGGGGTACGCACCGGGGAGCTGTTTTTT. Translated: CASSPGQGVRTGELFF.

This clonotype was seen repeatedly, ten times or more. Here the CDR3 DNA reads TGCGCCAGCTCTCGGGGACAGGAGAATGGCTACACCTTC. Translated: CASSRGQENGYTF. This chain connects TRBV5-1 to TRBJ1-2; 8 nucleotides agree with TRBD1. Germline V lookup: CDR1 SGHRS, CDR2 YFSETQ. The CDR3 extends over 13 amino acids. The ends lost 7 bases at V and 6 bases at J; junction bases unmatched: 8.

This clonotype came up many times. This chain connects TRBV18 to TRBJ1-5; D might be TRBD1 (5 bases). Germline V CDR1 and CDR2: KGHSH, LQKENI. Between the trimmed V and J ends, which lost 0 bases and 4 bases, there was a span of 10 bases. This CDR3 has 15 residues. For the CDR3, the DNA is TGTGCCAGCTCACCACCAAATGGGGGGAATCAGCCCCAGCATTTT. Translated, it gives CASSPPNGGNQPQHF.

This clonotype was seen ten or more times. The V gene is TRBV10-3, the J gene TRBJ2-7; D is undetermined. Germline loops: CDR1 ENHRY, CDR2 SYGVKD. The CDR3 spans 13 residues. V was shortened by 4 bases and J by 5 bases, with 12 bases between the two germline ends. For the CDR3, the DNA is TGTGCCATCAGTGGACAACAGTGGGACGAGCAGTACTTC. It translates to CAISGQQWDEQYF.